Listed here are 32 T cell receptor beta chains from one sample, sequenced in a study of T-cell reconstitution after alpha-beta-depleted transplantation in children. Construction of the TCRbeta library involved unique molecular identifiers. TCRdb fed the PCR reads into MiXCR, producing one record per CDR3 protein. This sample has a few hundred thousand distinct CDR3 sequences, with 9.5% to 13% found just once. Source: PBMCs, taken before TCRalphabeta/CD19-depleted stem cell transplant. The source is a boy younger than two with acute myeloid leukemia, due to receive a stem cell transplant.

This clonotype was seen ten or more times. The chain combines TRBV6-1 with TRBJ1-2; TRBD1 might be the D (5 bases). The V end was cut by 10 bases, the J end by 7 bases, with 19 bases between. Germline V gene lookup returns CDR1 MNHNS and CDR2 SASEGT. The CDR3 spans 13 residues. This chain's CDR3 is CAITSGGFSGYTF. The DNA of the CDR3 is TGTGCCATCACCTCGGGGGGTTTCTCTGGCTACACCTTC.

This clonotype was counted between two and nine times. The CDR3 loop is CASSLAGLASSEQYF. For the CDR3, the DNA is TGTGCCAGCAGCTTAGCGGGACTAGCCTCGTCCGAGCAGTACTTC. The chain has TRBV7-2 and TRBJ2-7; 9 bases fit TRBD2. The CDR3 totals 15 residues. Trimming at V came to 0 bases and at J to 6 bases, leaving 6 bases not matched to a gene. CDR1 and CDR2 from the germline V gene are SGHTA and FQGNSA.

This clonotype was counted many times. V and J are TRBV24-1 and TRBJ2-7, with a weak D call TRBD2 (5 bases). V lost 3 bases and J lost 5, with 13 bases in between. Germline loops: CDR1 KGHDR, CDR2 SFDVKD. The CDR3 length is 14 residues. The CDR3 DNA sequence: TGTGCCACCAGTGATGAGGGAGAGAGAGACGAGCAGTACTTC. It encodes CATSDEGERDEQYF.

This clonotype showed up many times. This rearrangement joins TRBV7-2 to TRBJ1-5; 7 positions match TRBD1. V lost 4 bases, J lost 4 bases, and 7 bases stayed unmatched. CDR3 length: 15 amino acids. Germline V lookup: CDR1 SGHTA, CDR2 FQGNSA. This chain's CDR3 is CASSSQQGVNQPQHF. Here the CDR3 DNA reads TGTGCCAGCAGCTCCCAGCAGGGGGTAAATCAGCCCCAGCATTTT.

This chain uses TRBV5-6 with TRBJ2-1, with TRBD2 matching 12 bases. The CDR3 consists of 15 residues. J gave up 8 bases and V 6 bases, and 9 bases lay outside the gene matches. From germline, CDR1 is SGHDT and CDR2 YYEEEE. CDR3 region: CASTLAGGAWDEQFF. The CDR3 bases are TGTGCCAGCACGCTAGCGGGGGGGGCATGGGATGAGCAGTTCTTC.

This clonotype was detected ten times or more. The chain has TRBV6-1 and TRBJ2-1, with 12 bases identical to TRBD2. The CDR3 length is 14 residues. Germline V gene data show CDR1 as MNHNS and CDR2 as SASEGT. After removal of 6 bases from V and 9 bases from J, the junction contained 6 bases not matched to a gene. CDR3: CASRLAGGPSEQFF. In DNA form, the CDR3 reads TGTGCCAGCAGACTAGCGGGGGGTCCCAGTGAGCAGTTCTTC.

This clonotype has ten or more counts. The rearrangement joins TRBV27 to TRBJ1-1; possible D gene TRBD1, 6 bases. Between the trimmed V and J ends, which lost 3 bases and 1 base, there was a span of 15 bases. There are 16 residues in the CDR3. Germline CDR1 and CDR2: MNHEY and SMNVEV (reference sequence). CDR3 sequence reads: CASSFWLGGGNTEAFF. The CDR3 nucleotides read TGTGCCAGCAGTTTTTGGTTAGGGGGGGGGAACACTGAAGCTTTCTTT.

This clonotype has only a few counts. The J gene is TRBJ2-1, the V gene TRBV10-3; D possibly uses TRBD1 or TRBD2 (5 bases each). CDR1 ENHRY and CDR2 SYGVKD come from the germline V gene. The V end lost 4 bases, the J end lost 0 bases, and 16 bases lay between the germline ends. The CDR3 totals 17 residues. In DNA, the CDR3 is TGTGCCATCAGTGGGTCCCCAGGGACGGGCTCCTACAATGAGCAGTTCTTC. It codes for CAISGSPGTGSYNEQFF.

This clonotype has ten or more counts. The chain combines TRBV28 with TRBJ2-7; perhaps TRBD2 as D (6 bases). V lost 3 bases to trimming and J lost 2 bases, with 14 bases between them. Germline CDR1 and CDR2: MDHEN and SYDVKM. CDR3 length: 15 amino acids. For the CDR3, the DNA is TGTGCCAGCAGTTTCCAGGACTATCTAACCTACGAGCAGTACTTC. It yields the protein CASSFQDYLTYEQYF. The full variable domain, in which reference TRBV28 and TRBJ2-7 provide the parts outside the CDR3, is DVKVTQSSRYLVKRTGEKVFLECVQDMDHENMFWYRQDPGLGLRLIYFSYDVKMKEKGDIPEGYSVSREKKERFSLILESASTNQTSMYLCASSFQDYLTYEQYFGPGTRLTVT.

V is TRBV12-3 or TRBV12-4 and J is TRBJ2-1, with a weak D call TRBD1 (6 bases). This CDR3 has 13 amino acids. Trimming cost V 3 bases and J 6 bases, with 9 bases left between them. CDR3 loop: CASSLGAFNEQFF. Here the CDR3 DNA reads TGTGCCAGCAGTTTGGGGGCCTTCAATGAGCAGTTCTTC.

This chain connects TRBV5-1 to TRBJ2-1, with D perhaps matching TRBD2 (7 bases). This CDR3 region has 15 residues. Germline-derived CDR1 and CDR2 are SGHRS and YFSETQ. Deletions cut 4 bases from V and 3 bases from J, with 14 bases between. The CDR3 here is CASSRGGGGYNEQFF. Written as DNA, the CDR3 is TGCGCCAGCAGCCGCGGAGGGGGGGGCTACAATGAGCAGTTCTTC.

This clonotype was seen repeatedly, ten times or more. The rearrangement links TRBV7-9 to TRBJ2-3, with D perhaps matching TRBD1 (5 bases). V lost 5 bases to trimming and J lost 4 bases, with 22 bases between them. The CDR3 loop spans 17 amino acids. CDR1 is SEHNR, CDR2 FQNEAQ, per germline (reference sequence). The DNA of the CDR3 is TGTGCCAGCAGCCCAACAGACGACAGCTTATTCCCAGATACGCAGTATTTT. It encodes CASSPTDDSLFPDTQYF. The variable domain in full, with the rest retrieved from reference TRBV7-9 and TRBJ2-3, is DTGVSQNPRHKITKRGQNVTFRCDPISEHNRLYWYRQTLGQGPEFLTYFQNEAQLEKSRLLSDRFSAERPKGSFSTLEIQRTEQGDSAMYLCASSPTDDSLFPDTQYFGPGTRLTVL.

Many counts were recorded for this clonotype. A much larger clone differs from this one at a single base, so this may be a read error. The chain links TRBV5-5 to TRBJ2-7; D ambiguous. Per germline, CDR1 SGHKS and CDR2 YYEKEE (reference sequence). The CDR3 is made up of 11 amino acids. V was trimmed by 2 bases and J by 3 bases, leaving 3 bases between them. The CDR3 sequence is CASSFNYEQYF. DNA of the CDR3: TGTGCCAGCAGCTTCAACTACGAGCAGTACTTC.

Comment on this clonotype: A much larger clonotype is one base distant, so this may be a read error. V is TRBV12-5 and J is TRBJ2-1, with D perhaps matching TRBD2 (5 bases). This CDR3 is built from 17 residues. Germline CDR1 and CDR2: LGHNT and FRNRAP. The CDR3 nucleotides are TGTGCTAGTGGGAGAGAGGAGTCGGGGTACTCCTACAATGGGCAGTTCTTC. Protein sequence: CASGREESGYSYNGQFF.

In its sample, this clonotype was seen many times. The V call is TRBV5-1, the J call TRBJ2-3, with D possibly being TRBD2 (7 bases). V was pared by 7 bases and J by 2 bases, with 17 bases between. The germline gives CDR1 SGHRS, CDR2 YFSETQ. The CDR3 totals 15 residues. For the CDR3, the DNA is TGCGCCAGCCGCCTAGAGGGGGACTACACAGATACGCAGTATTTT. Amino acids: CASRLEGDYTDTQYF.

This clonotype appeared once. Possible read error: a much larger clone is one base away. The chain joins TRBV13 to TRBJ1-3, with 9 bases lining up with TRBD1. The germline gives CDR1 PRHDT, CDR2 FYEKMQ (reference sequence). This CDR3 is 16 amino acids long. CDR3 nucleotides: TGTGCCAGCAGCCTAACCGGGACAGGGACAGGAAACCCCATATATTTT. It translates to CASSLTGTGTGNPIYF.

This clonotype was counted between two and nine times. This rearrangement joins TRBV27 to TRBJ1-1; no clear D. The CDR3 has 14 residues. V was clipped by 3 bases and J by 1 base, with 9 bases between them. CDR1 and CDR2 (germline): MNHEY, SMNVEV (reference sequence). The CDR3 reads CASSLEHPNTEAFF. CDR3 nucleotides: TGTGCCAGCAGTTTGGAACACCCGAACACTGAAGCTTTCTTT.

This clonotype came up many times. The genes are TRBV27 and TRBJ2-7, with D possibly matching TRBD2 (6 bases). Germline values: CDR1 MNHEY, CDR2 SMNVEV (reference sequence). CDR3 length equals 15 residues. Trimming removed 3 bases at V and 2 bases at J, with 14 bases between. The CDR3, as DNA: TGTGCCAGCAGTTTTTTTCCTAGCGCTACCTACGAGCAGTACTTC. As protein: CASSFFPSATYEQYF.

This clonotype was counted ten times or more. Here the CDR3 DNA reads TGTGCCAGCAGTTCAGACAGGGGCGGAGAGACCCAGTACTTC. Encoded protein: CASSSDRGGETQYF. This rearrangement joins TRBV28 to TRBJ2-5; 8 nucleotides align to TRBD1. Trimming took 4 bases from V and 4 from J; bases not matched to a gene: 5. The CDR3 sequence is 14 residues long. CDR1 is MDHEN and CDR2 is SYDVKM in the germline V gene.

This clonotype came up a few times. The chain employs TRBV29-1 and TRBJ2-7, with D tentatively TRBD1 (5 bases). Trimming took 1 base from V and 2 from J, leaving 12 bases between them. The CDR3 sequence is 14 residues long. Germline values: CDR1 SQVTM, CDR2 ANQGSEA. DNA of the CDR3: TGCAGCGTTGAAGCAACCAGGGAACCCTACGAGCAGTACTTC. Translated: CSVEATREPYEQYF.

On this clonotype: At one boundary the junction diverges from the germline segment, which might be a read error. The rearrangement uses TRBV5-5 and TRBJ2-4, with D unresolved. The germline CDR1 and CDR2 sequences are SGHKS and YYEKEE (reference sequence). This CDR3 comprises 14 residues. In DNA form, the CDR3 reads TGTGCCAGCAGATTGGGGTTAGCCAAAAACATTCAGTACTTC. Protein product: CASRLGLAKNIQYF.

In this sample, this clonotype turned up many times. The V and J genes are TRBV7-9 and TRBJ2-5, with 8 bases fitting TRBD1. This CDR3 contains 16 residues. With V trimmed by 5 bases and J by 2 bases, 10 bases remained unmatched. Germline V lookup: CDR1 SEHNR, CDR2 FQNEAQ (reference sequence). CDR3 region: CASSLNAGQAQETQYF. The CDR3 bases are TGTGCCAGCAGCCTTAACGCGGGACAGGCTCAAGAGACCCAGTACTTC. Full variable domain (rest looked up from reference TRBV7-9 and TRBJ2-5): DTGVSQNPRHKITKRGQNVTFRCDPISEHNRLYWYRQTLGQGPEFLTYFQNEAQLEKSRLLSDRFSAERPKGSFSTLEIQRTEQGDSAMYLCASSLNAGQAQETQYFGPGTRLLVL.

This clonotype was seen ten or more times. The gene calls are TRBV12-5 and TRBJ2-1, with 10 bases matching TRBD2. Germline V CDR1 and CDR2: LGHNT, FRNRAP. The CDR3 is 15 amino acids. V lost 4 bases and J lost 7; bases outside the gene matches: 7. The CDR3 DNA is TGTGCTAGTGGTTCCTCACCTAGCGGGAGAAATGAGCAGTTCTTC. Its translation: CASGSSPSGRNEQFF.

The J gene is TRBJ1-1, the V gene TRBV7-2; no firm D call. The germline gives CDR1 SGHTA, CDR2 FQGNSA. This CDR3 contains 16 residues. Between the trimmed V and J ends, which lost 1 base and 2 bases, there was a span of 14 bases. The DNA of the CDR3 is TGTGCCAGCAGCTTAGGGAGATGGCGGGAAAACACTGAAGCTTTCTTT. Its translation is CASSLGRWRENTEAFF.

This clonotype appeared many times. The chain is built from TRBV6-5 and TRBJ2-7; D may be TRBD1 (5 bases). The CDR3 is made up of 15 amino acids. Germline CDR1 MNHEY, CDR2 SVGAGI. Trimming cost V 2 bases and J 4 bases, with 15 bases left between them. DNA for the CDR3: TGTGCCAGCAGTTACGGAGACAGAGATTGGTACGAGCAGTACTTC. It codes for CASSYGDRDWYEQYF.

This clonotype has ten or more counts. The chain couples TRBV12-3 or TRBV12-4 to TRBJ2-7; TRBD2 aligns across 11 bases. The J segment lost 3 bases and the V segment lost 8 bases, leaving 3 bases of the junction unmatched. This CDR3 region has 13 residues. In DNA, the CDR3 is TGTGCCAGCGGAGGGACTAGCGGCTACGAGCAGTACTTC. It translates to CASGGTSGYEQYF.

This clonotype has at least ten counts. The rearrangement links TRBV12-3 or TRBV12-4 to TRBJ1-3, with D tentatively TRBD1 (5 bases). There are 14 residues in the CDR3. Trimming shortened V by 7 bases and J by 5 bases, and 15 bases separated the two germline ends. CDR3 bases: TGTGCCAGCACCCCCTCAGGGAGGAGAAACACCATATATTTT. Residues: CASTPSGRRNTIYF.

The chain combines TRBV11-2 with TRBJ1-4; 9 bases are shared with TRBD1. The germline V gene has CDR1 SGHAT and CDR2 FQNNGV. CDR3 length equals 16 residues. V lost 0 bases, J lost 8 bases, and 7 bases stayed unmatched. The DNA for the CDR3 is TGTGCCAGCAGCTTAGATCCGACAGGGGGAAGGGAAAAACTGTTTTTT. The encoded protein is CASSLDPTGGREKLFF.

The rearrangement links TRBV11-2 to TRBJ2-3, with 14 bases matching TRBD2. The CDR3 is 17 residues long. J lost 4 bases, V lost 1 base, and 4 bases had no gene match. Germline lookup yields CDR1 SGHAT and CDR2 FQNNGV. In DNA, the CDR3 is TGTGCCAGCAGCTTAGGGTTGACTAGCGGGGGGGCAGATACGCAGTATTTT. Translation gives CASSLGLTSGGADTQYF. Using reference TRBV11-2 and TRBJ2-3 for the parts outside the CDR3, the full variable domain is EAGVAQSPRYKIIEKRQSVAFWCNPISGHATLYWYQQILGQGPKLLIQFQNNGVVDDSQLPKDRFSAERLKGVDSTLKIQPAKLEDSAVYLCASSLGLTSGGADTQYFGPGTRLTVL.

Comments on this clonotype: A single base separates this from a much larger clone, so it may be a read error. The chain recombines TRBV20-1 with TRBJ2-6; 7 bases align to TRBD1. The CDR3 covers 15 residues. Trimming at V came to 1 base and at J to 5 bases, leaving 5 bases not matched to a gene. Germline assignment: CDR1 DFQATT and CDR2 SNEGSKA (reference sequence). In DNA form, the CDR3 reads TGCAGTGCTAGAGGTACAGGGGCCAGGGCCAACGTCCTGACTTTC. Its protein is CSARGTGARANVLTF.

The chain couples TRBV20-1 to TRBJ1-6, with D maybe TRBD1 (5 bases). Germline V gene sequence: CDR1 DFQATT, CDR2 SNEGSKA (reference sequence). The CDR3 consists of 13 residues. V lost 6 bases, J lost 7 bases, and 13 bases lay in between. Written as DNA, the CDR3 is TGCAGTGCAAGACAGAGTTTAAATTCACCCCTCCACTTT. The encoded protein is CSARQSLNSPLHF.

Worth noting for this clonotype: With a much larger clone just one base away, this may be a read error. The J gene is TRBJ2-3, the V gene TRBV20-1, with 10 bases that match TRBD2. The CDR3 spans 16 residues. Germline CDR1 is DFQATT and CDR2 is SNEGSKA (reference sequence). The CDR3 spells CSAGEGVAGGPDTQYF. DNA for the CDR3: TGCAGTGCTGGAGAGGGTGTAGCGGGGGGCCCCGATACGCAGTATTTT.